This TCR beta chain came from a study of blood T cells in healthy people across ages (dated by TCRdb to about 2015). Study-level background: In model experiments, roughly one uniquely barcoded TCR beta cDNA molecule per two T cells was captured by template switching. To track age-related changes in TCR beta repertoire diversity, the study relied on deep sequencing normalized with unique cDNA molecular identifiers. Donors were grouped into four age groups: young (average approximately 15 years), middle-aged (over 35), aged (about 60) and long-lived (82). To avoid experimental bias, donors of different ages were distributed randomly across sequencing lanes. The study analyzed two additional independent replicas of 1 million unique cDNA reads from the same blood draw for two donors, one aged 18 to 30 and one aged 80 or older.

The receptor library was made with 5' RACE. The sample was run on an Illumina HiSeq 2500. A second PCR of about 7 to 12 cycles was run with a J-beta primer mix and a sample-barcoded 5' primer. Each TCR beta cDNA molecule received a unique molecular identifier from a template-switch 5' adaptor carrying 12 random nucleotides. At least 2.5 million CDR3-containing paired-end reads were obtained from each sample. First-strand cDNA synthesis was performed from all RNA using the Mint cDNA synthesis kit, with priming by a TRBC-specific oligonucleotide. Following uracil-DNA glycosylase treatment, all cDNA underwent a first 18-cycle PCR with the universal primers M1SS and BC2_uni_R. For the original study's pipeline: Each sample was normalized by randomly selecting 1 million high-quality reads, each carrying a distinct molecular identifier. Reads with shared molecular identifiers were discarded instead of being binned into consensus sequences. MiTCR, with a Q25 quality threshold and the strictest error-elimination algorithm, was used for CDR3 identification, clonotype clustering and error correction. A nonparametric unseen species model with Euler transformation was used to estimate a lower bound on total TCR beta diversity. TCRdb reran the public reads through fastp at Q25 and MiXCR, keeping productive beta chains. When rows share a CDR3 protein, they turn into one entry using the most common DNA and genes. The authors' filters were not applied to this entry. The sample contains about 670,000 distinct CDR3 sequences, approximately 52% of them found a single time. Together, the top ten hold roughly 14% of the sample.

As concerns this clonotype: What antigen it recognizes has not been identified. No per-base quality is available; no much larger clone lies one base away.

The germline V gene sets CDR1 to MNHNS and CDR2 to SASEGT. The cysteine opens and the phenylalanine closes a CDR3 of 16 amino acids. Only CDR3 DNA remains: 48 bases, in frame from the first base. Trimming leaves V shorter by 4 bases and J shorter by 2 bases, with the junction holding 10 bases beyond the gene matches. Systemically healthy Caucasian individuals from Russia, 35 to 50 in total and aged about 6 to 100 years, were included as donors. Each donor gave around 9 milliliters of peripheral blood, collected into EDTA-treated Vacutainer tubes. Ficoll-Paque density-gradient centrifugation was used to isolate PBMCs, with at least 7 million obtained per sample. Trizol reagent was used to extract total RNA from PBMCs, with at least 5.5 micrograms per sample. The percentages of naive CD45RAhigh/CD27high T cells were determined by flow cytometry on a PBMC aliquot from every donor. The research as a whole found: The CMV infection status of donors was not known, potentially confounding age-related changes in expanded clonotypes. Bulk unsorted PBMC profiling prevented conclusive comparison of naive and antigen-experienced compartments. As age increased, observed TCR beta diversity per million T cells dropped in a roughly linear way, and a significant reduction was already evident by age about 40. There was a strong correlation between observed TCR beta diversity and the percentage of naive T cells measured by flow cytometry. Compared with the aged group, more naive CD4+ T cells, fewer expanded clones and increased TCR diversity were shown by the long-lived group, suggesting age selection. Estimates of total diversity based on one million sequenced T cells were considered lower bounds and underestimates.

This clonotype was obtained from a woman older than 75 in good health. The V and J genes are TRBV6-1 and TRBJ1-2; 7 central bases correspond to TRBD1. Sequenced input: blood. The CDR3 region has the sequence CASSASLADRNYGYTF. The DNA sequence is given as TGTGCCAGCAGTGCCTCGCTGGCGGACAGGAACTATGGCTACACCTTC.